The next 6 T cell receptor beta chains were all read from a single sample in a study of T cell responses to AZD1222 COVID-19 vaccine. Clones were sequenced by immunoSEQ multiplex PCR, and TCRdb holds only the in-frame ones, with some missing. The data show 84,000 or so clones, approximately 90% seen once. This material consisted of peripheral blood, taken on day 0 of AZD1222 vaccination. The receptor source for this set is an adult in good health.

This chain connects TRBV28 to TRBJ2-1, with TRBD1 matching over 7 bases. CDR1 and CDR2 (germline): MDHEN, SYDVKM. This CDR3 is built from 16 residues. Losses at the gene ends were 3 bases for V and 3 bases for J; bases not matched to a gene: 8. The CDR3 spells CASSLRGQKGYNEQFF. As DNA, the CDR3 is TGTGCCAGCAGTTTGAGGGGACAGAAAGGCTACAATGAGCAGTTCTTC.

The CDR3 loop is CASSLERNSPLHF. Written as DNA, the CDR3 is TGTGCCAGCAGCTTAGAGCGTAATTCACCCCTCCACTTT. This rearrangement joins TRBV7-9 to TRBJ1-6, with unresolved D. CDR1 SEHNR and CDR2 FQNEAQ come from the germline V gene (reference sequence). This CDR3 has 13 amino acids. Deletions cut 1 base from V and 6 bases from J, with 4 bases between.

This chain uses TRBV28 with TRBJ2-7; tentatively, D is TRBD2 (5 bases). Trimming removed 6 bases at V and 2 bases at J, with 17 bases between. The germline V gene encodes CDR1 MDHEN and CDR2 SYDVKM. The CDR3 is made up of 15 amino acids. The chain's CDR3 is CASSQGLPRPYEQYF. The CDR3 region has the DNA TGTGCCAGCAGCCAAGGACTGCCCCGCCCCTACGAGCAGTACTTC. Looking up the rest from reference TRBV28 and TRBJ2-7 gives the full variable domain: DVKVTQSSRYLVKRTGEKVFLECVQDMDHENMFWYRQDPGLGLRLIYFSYDVKMKEKGDIPEGYSVSREKKERFSLILESASTNQTSMYLCASSQGLPRPYEQYFGPGTRLTVT.

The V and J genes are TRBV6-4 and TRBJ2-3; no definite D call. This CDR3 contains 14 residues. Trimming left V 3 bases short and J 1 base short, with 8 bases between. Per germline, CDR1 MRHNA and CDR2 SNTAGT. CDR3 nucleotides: TGTGCCAGCAGTGATAGCATTGGCACAGATACGCAGTATTTT. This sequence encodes CASSDSIGTDTQYF.

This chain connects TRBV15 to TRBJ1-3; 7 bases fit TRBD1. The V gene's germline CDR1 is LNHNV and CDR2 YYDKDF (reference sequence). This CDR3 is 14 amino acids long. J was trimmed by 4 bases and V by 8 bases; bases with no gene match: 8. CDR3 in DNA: TGTGCCACCCACCCGGGACAGAGAGGAAACACCATATATTTT. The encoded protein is CATHPGQRGNTIYF.

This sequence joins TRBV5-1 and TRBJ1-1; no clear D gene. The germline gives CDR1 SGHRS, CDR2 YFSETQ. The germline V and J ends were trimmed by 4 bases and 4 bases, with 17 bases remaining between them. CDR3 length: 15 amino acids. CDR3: CASSLNSNRGTEAFF. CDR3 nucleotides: TGCGCCAGCAGCCTCAATTCCAATCGGGGCACTGAAGCTTTCTTT.